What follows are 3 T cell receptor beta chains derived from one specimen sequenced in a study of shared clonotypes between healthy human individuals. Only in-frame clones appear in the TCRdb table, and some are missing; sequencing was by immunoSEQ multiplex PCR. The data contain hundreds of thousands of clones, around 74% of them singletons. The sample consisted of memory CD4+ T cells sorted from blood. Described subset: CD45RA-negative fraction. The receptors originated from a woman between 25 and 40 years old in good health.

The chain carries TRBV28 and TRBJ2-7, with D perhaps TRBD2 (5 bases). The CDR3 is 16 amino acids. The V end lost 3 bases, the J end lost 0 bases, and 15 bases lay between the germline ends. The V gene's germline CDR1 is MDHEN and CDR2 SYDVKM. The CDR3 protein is CASSFHLASLSYEQYF. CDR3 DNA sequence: TGTGCCAGCAGTTTTCACTTAGCTAGCCTCTCCTACGAGCAGTACTTC.

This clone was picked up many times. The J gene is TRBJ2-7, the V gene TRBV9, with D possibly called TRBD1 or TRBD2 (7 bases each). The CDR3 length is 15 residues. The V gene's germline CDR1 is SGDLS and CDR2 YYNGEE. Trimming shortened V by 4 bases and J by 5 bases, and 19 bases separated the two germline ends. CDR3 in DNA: TGTGCCAGCAGCCCCAGGGGGAGGGGAGAGGACGAGCAGTACTTC. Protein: CASSPRGRGEDEQYF.

DNA of the CDR3: TGTGCCATCGAATCCGGAGGTGACGAGCAGTACTTC. This gives the protein CAIESGGDEQYF. The chain carries TRBV10-3 and TRBJ2-7; the D gene is possibly TRBD2 (5 bases). V was trimmed by 8 bases and J by 5 bases, leaving 13 bases between them. CDR3 length: 12 residues. The germline V gene encodes CDR1 ENHRY and CDR2 SYGVKD.